This entry features one T cell receptor beta chain sequence. Sample time point: pretreatment peripheral blood. Profiled with immunoSEQ multiplex PCR; TCRdb holds only in-frame clones, not every one. The repertoire holds roughly 55,000 clones, 85% to 90% seen once, with approximately 23% in the top ten. The sample is drawn from a study of PD-L1 blockade in urothelial cancer. Trimming left V 4 bases short and J 1 base short, with 7 bases between. This CDR3 region has 13 residues. Germline V gene lookup returns CDR1 SGHRS and CDR2 YFSETQ. The sequences come from PBMCs, collected around atezolizumab (anti-PD-L1) treatment. The TCR was taken from a man aged 55-75 years with urothelial cancer. V gene TRBV5-1 combines with J gene TRBJ2-3; D is undetermined. This CDR3 is CASSPPGTDTQYF. CDR3 bases: TGCGCCAGCAGCCCCCCTGGCACAGATACGCAGTATTTT.